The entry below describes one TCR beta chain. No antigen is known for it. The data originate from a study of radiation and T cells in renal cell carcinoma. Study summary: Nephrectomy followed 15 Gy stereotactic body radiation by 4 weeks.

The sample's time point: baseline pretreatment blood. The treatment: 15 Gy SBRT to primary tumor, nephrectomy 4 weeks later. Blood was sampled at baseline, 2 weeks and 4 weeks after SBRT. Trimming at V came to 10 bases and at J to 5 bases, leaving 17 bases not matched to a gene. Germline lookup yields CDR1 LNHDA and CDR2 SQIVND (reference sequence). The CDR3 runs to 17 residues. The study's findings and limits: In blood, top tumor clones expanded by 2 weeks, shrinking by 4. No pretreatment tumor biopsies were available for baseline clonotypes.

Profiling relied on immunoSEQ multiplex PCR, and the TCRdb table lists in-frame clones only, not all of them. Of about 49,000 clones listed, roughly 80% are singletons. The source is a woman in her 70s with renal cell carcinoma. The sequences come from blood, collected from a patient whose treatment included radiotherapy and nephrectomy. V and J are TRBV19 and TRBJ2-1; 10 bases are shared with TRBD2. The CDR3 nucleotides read TGTGCCACCCAGATGAGCGGGGGGGCAGGCAGAGACAATGAGCAGTTCTTC. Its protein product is CATQMSGGAGRDNEQFF.